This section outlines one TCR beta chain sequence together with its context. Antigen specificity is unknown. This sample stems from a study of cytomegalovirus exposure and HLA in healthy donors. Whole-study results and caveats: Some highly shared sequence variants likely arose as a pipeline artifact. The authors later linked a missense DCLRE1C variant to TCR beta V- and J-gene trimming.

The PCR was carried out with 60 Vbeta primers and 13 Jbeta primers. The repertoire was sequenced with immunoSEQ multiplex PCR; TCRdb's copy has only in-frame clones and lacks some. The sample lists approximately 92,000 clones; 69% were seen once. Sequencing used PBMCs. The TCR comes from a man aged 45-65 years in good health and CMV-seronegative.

The CDR3 sequence: CASRRGRSSSYSNQPQHF. CDR3 nucleotides: TGTGCCAGTAGGAGGGGGCGAAGCAGCTCCTATAGCAATCAGCCCCAGCATTTT. The chain recombines TRBV19 with TRBJ1-5; 7 bases align to TRBD1. V shed 6 bases and J 0 bases; nucleotides not matched to a gene: 14. Germline CDR1 LNHDA, CDR2 SQIVND (reference sequence). The CDR3 is 18 residues long. Supplemented by reference TRBV19 and TRBJ1-5, the full variable domain reads DGGITQSPKYLFRKEGQNVTLSCEQNLNHDAMYWYRQDPGQGLRLIYYSQIVNDFQKGDIAEGYSVSREKKESFPLTVTSAQKNPTAFYLCASRRGRSSSYSNQPQHFGDGTRLSIL.